Sequencing of this TCR beta chain was carried out in a study of blood T cell repertoires in COVID-19. Original handling: The assay estimated nucleated cells by amplifying reference gene primers. Sequencing was performed with immunoSEQ multiplex PCR; in TCRdb, only in-frame clones are kept and a portion is missing. Clonal size and the V and J genes are those of that table, whereas D and trimming came from the DNA. The sample lists more than 400,000 clones; approximately 83% were seen once. CDR3 length equals 14 residues. The V gene lost 5 bases and the J gene lost 3 bases, with 13 bases spanning the gap. CDR1 is KGHDR, CDR2 SFDVKD, per germline.

The sequence was obtained from a human donor in a cohort sampled during active COVID-19. What was sequenced was peripheral blood. This chain links TRBV24-1 with TRBJ2-7; maybe TRBD1 (6 bases). CDR3 nucleotides: TGTGCCACCAGTGCGGGTCAGGGGAGCTACGAGCAGTACTTC. This codes for CATSAGQGSYEQYF.